Shown below are 24 T cell receptor beta chains from a single sample sequenced in a study of blood T cell repertoires in COVID-19. Method: immunoSEQ multiplex PCR; TCRdb's copy keeps in-frame clones and lacks some. The sample has 97,000 or so clones, 82% seen once; the top ten hold around 18%. The source material was peripheral blood. The origin of the receptors is a man older than 75 with acute or convalescent COVID-19.

The chain links TRBV5-1 to TRBJ1-1; maybe TRBD1 (6 bases). Trimming cost V 5 bases and J 5 bases, with 25 bases left between them. Germline V gene lookup returns CDR1 SGHRS and CDR2 YFSETQ. The CDR3 has 17 amino acids. CDR3 bases: TGCGCCAGCAGAGGGGACCATGGGAGAGGGGGAAAAACTGAAGCTTTCTTT. It codes for CASRGDHGRGGKTEAFF.

This clone was counted between two and nine times. The chain carries TRBV12-3 or TRBV12-4 and TRBJ1-2, with TRBD1 identical over 7 bases. V dropped 6 bases and J dropped 6; count of bases not matched to a gene: 7. This CDR3 is built from 13 residues. CDR3 DNA: TGTGCCAGCAGACAACAGGGGAGCGATGGCTACACCTTC. Translation: CASRQQGSDGYTF.

The CDR3 protein is CASSLERGSTDTQYF. The CDR3 region has the DNA TGTGCCAGCAGCTTAGAGAGGGGGAGCACAGATACGCAGTATTTT. The V and J genes are TRBV7-2 and TRBJ2-3; a weak D match, TRBD1 (6 bases). V gave up 1 base and J gave up 0 bases, with 8 bases separating them. Looked up from germline, CDR1 is SGHTA and CDR2 is FQGNSA. This CDR3 is built from 15 residues.

The chain employs TRBV6-2 or TRBV6-3 and TRBJ2-5; D remains ambiguous. This CDR3 is built from 12 residues. Between the trimmed V and J ends, which lost 2 bases and 4 bases, there was a span of 5 bases. Germline V gene lookup returns CDR1 MNHEY and CDR2 SVGEGT. CDR3 nucleotides: TGTGCCAGCAGTTACCTGCGAGAGACCCAGTACTTC. It is translated as CASSYLRETQYF.

The chain couples TRBV29-1 to TRBJ1-2; D is perhaps TRBD1 (5 bases). Trimming removed 3 bases at V and 6 bases at J, with 11 bases between. Germline values: CDR1 SQVTM, CDR2 ANQGSEA. The CDR3 has 12 amino acids. In nucleotides, the CDR3 is TGCAGCGTTGATACAGGAGGGGATGGCTACACCTTC. Protein product: CSVDTGGDGYTF.

The V call is TRBV14, the J call TRBJ1-2, with D perhaps matching TRBD1 (6 bases). The V end lost 4 bases, the J end lost 0 bases, and 12 bases lay between the germline ends. CDR1 is SGHDN and CDR2 is FVKESK in the germline V gene. The CDR3 extends over 15 amino acids. In DNA form, the CDR3 reads TGTGCCAGCAGCCGGGGGGGCAGTTCTAACTATGGCTACACCTTC. Residues: CASSRGGSSNYGYTF.

The chain uses TRBV5-1 and TRBJ2-2; 12 bases are a match to TRBD1. V gave up 4 bases and J gave up 7 bases; unmatched junction bases: 11. The CDR3 is 17 amino acids. Germline V gene data show CDR1 as SGHRS and CDR2 as YFSETQ. The CDR3 DNA follows: TGCGCCAGCAGCAAGGGGACAGGGGGCGTCCGGGTCGGGGAGCTGTTTTTT. This encodes CASSKGTGGVRVGELFF. Full variable domain (outside the CDR3, taken from reference TRBV5-1 and TRBJ2-2): KAGVTQTPRYLIKTRGQQVTLSCSPISGHRSVSWYQQTPGQGLQFLFEYFSETQRNKGNFPGRFSGRQFSNSRSEMNVSTLELGDSALYLCASSKGTGGVRVGELFFGEGSRLTVL.

The chain employs TRBV6-6 and TRBJ1-3; TRBD1 is a possible D gene (5 bases). Germline V gene data show CDR1 as MNHNY and CDR2 as SVGAGI (reference sequence). The CDR3 loop spans 14 amino acids. Trimming shortened V by 8 bases and J by 3 bases, and 14 bases separated the two germline ends. CDR3 in DNA: TGTGCCAGCCTGTCTTGGGGGGTTGGAAACACCATATATTTT. This encodes CASLSWGVGNTIYF.

The chain joins TRBV9 to TRBJ2-5; D is ambiguous. The germline gives CDR1 SGDLS, CDR2 YYNGEE. Trimming cost V 4 bases and J 4 bases, with 11 bases left between them. This CDR3 has 13 residues. CDR3 in amino acids: CASSFSSGETQYF. CDR3 sequence (DNA): TGTGCCAGCAGCTTCTCCTCCGGAGAGACCCAGTACTTC. The whole variable domain, remainder taken from reference TRBV9 and TRBJ2-5, is DSGVTQTPKHLITATGQRVTLRCSPRSGDLSVYWYQQSLDQGLQFLIQYYNGEERAKGNILERFSAQQFPDLHSELNLSSLELGDSALYFCASSFSSGETQYFGPGTRLLVL.

The V call is TRBV19, the J call TRBJ2-4; 7 bases line up with TRBD1. This CDR3 region has 16 residues. V dropped 0 bases and J dropped 5; count of bases not matched to a gene: 7. The germline CDR1 and CDR2 sequences are LNHDA and SQIVND (reference sequence). CDR3 DNA: TGTGCCAGTAGTATAGACCTGACAGGGCACCAAAACATTCAGTACTTC. Protein: CASSIDLTGHQNIQYF.

The chain is built from TRBV19 and TRBJ2-1; 13 bases line up with TRBD2. The CDR3 length is 14 residues. Germline loops: CDR1 LNHDA, CDR2 SQIVND (reference sequence). J was trimmed by 8 bases and V by 7 bases; bases with no gene match: 5. The CDR3 sequence is CASTRTSGSYEQFF. CDR3 DNA sequence: TGTGCCAGTACTCGGACTAGCGGGAGCTATGAGCAGTTCTTC.

This clone has just one count. This chain uses TRBV28 with TRBJ1-4; perhaps TRBD1 as D (5 bases). The V end was cut by 5 bases, the J end by 8 bases, with 18 bases between. Germline CDR1 reads MDHEN; CDR2 reads SYDVKM. This CDR3 has 15 amino acids. This CDR3 is CASSPRSGVYEKLFF. In DNA form, the CDR3 reads TGTGCCAGCAGTCCCAGGTCGGGGGTATACGAAAAACTGTTTTTT. The entire variable domain, with the rest obtained from reference TRBV28 and TRBJ1-4, is as follows: DVKVTQSSRYLVKRTGEKVFLECVQDMDHENMFWYRQDPGLGLRLIYFSYDVKMKEKGDIPEGYSVSREKKERFSLILESASTNQTSMYLCASSPRSGVYEKLFFGSGTQLSVL.

The chain links TRBV7-6 to TRBJ2-2; a possible D gene is TRBD1 (6 bases). The CDR3 extends over 16 amino acids. Between the trimmed V and J ends, which lost 6 bases and 5 bases, there was a span of 19 bases. Germline assignment: CDR1 SGHVS and CDR2 FNYEAQ. The CDR3, as DNA: TGTGCCAGCAGTTACAACAACAGGGCCGGAACCGGGGAGCTGTTTTTT. Protein product: CASSYNNRAGTGELFF.

V gene TRBV7-8 combines with J gene TRBJ1-4; weak D call: TRBD1 (5 bases). In germline, CDR1 is SGHVS, CDR2 FQNEAQ. Trimming took 6 bases from V and 0 from J, leaving 8 bases between them. CDR3 length: 14 amino acids. CDR3 residues: CASSQQATNEKLFF. As DNA, the CDR3 is TGTGCCAGCAGTCAACAGGCAACTAATGAAAAACTGTTTTTT. The whole variable domain, remainder taken from reference TRBV7-8 and TRBJ1-4, is GAGVSQSPRYKVAKRGQDVALRCDPISGHVSLFWYQQALGQGPEFLTYFQNEAQLDKSGLPSDRFFAERPEGSVSTLKIQRTQQEDSAVYLCASSQQATNEKLFFGSGTQLSVL.

The chain links TRBV9 to TRBJ1-1; the D gene is possibly TRBD1 (6 bases). V dropped 3 bases and J dropped 0 bases, with 12 bases sitting between them. Germline CDR1 and CDR2: SGDLS and YYNGEE. This CDR3 has 15 residues. CDR3 DNA: TGTGCCAGCAGCGAGCAGGGGATTGTGAACACTGAAGCTTTCTTT. Protein: CASSEQGIVNTEAFF.

This CDR3 reads CAPRLLKVNEQFF. The CDR3 coding sequence is TGTGCCCCGCGGCTTCTTAAGGTCAATGAGCAGTTCTTC. This chain uses TRBV6-5 with TRBJ2-1; D gene ambiguous. CDR3 size: 13 residues. Trimming took off 11 bases at V and 6 bases at J, with 17 bases between the two ends. CDR1 and CDR2 from the germline V gene are MNHEY and SVGAGI.

The chain recombines TRBV6-5 with TRBJ2-2; tentatively, D is TRBD2 (6 bases). This CDR3 spans 15 amino acids. Trimming removed 10 bases at V and 6 bases at J, with 21 bases between. CDR1 and CDR2 from the germline V gene are MNHEY and SVGAGI. CDR3 region: CAMSAVGGNPGELFF. The CDR3 DNA reads TGTGCCATGAGCGCCGTTGGAGGGAATCCCGGGGAGCTGTTTTTT.

The V gene is TRBV7-9, the J gene TRBJ1-1; 7 nucleotides line up with TRBD1. From germline, CDR1 is SEHNR and CDR2 FQNEAQ (reference sequence). The CDR3 loop spans 15 amino acids. The V gene end was trimmed by 1 base and the J gene end by 1 base; junction bases not matched to a gene: 3. The CDR3 DNA sequence: TGTGCCAGCAGCTTAGGGAACAGGGGGAACACTGAAGCTTTCTTT. Residues: CASSLGNRGNTEAFF.

The gene calls are TRBV28 and TRBJ1-4; TRBD1 agrees at 9 bases. Germline V lookup: CDR1 MDHEN, CDR2 SYDVKM. Trimming removed 6 bases from V and 7 bases from J; junction bases left unmatched: 6. The CDR3 loop spans 14 amino acids. The CDR3 region has the DNA TGTGCCAGCAGCTTGACAGGGGGAGGTGAAAAACTGTTTTTT. Translation gives CASSLTGGGEKLFF.

The rearrangement links TRBV5-1 to TRBJ2-1; unclear D gene. V was cut by 0 bases and J by 4 bases, with 5 bases left in between. This CDR3 region has 13 residues. Germline CDR1 reads SGHRS; CDR2 reads YFSETQ. The CDR3 DNA reads as TGCGCCAGCAGCTTGGACAGTTACAATGAGCAGTTCTTC. Translating gives CASSLDSYNEQFF.

The CDR3 region has the DNA TGTGCCAGCGGCGGCTGGGGACAGACTGAAAAACTGTTTTTT. Translation: CASGGWGQTEKLFF. This chain links TRBV5-6 with TRBJ1-4, with 7 nucleotides matching TRBD1. Trimming cost V 7 bases and J 7 bases; bases outside gene matches: 10. The length of the CDR3 is 14 residues. CDR1 SGHDT and CDR2 YYEEEE come from the germline V gene.

CDR3 residues: CASRTSGPPYEQYF. CDR3 bases: TGTGCCAGCCGGACTAGCGGGCCCCCCTACGAGCAGTACTTC. The chain employs TRBV19 and TRBJ2-7, with TRBD2 identical over 11 bases. Germline loops: CDR1 LNHDA, CDR2 SQIVND (reference sequence). This CDR3 region has 14 residues. V lost 9 bases and J lost 2; bases outside the gene matches: 6.

The chain uses TRBV27 and TRBJ2-5; D remains ambiguous. Trimming took 2 bases from V and 5 from J, leaving 9 bases between them. This CDR3 is built from 13 residues. Germline V gene sequence: CDR1 MNHEY, CDR2 SMNVEV (reference sequence). The CDR3 sequence: CASSLDFSETQYF. CDR3 in DNA: TGTGCCAGCAGTTTAGACTTTTCGGAGACCCAGTACTTC.

This clone was counted a single time. The chain employs TRBV19 and TRBJ2-1; D not resolved. Germline-derived CDR1 and CDR2 are LNHDA and SQIVND (reference sequence). V lost 1 base, J lost 5 bases, and 9 bases lay in between. This CDR3 contains 14 residues. CDR3 amino acids: CASSIVRYHNEQFF. The CDR3 bases are TGTGCCAGTAGTATAGTGCGATACCACAATGAGCAGTTCTTC.